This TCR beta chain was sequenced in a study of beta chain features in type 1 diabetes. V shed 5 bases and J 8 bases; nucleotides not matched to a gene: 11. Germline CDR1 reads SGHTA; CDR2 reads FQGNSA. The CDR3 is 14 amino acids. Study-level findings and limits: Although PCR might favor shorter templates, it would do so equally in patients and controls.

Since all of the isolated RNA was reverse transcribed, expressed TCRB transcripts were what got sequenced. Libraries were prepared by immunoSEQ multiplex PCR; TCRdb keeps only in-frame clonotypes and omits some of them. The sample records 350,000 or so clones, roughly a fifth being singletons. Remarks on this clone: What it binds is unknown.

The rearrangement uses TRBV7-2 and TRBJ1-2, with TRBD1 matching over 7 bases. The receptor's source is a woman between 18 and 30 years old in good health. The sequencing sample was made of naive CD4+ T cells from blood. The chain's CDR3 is CASSTQQGSSGYTF. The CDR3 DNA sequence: TGTGCCAGCAGCACTCAACAGGGGAGTAGCGGCTACACCTTC.